This TCR beta chain was sequenced for a study of regulatory T cells in long-lasting Graves disease. Points from the study as a whole: The study found lower TCR diversity in persistent Graves' patients than in newly diagnosed ones.

Sample time point: newly diagnosed GD, antithyroid drugs for less than 3 months. PBMC-derived RNA was used for the TCR library. Construction of the TCR beta libraries employed iRepertoire HTBI primers in conjunction with Arm-PCR of CDR3 regions. One entry per CDR3 protein, called by TCRdb with MiXCR from the multiplex PCR reads. The table records 410,000 or so distinct CDR3 sequences, under 15% of them present only once. In its sample, this clonotype was seen many times. The antigen is not known. This same sample was also part of a study on T cells in Graves' hyperthyroidism and ophthalmopathy.

This receptor was identified in a woman aged 25-40 years with Graves disease. This specimen was peripheral blood mononuclear cells (PBMCs), taken at new diagnosis, from a patient treated with antithyroid drugs.

The CDR3 region has the DNA TGTGCCAGCAGTCTCTCGCTCGTCTCTGGAAACACCATATATTTT. Amino acids: CASSLSLVSGNTIYF. The rearrangement uses TRBV28 and TRBJ1-3; D is ambiguous. V was pared by 5 bases and J by 0 bases, with 11 bases between. CDR3 length: 15 residues. Germline V gene lookup returns CDR1 MDHEN and CDR2 SYDVKM.